The clone carrying this TCR beta chain was counted a few times. Its antigen remains unidentified. Indicated time point: pre-treatment baseline. This sample is drawn from a study of blood T cell dynamics during melanoma immunotherapy. Study-level background: Patients with metastatic melanoma got pembrolizumab or nivolumab-ipilimumab as first-line care.

Method: immunoSEQ multiplex PCR; TCRdb's copy keeps in-frame clones and lacks some. Of 9,900 or so clones in the sample, about four fifths were seen once. Germline loops: CDR1 LGHNT, CDR2 FRNRAP. V shed 6 bases, J shed 1 base, and the junction held 3 bases outside the gene matches. CDR3 size: 14 residues. Study outcomes and limitations: At W3, later disease-control patients showed bifurcated PBMC repertoire changes, unlike progressors. It remained unknown if the driving T cell clones were melanoma-specific.

The sequencing here drew on blood, taken from a patient treated with checkpoint blockade. V gene TRBV12-5 combines with J gene TRBJ1-1, with TRBD1 matching over 9 bases. The receptor was isolated from a human donor with melanoma. Here the CDR3 reads CASGRGQGNTEAFF. Written as DNA, the CDR3 is TGTGCTAGTGGAAGGGGACAGGGGAACACTGAAGCTTTCTTT.